This TCR beta chain was profiled in a study of T cells in Graves' hyperthyroidism and ophthalmopathy. V was cut by 1 base and J by 8 bases, with 9 bases left in between. The CDR3 has 13 amino acids. Per the germline V gene, CDR1 is LGHDT and CDR2 is YNNKEL (reference sequence). Many counts were recorded for this clonotype. Its antigen is not known. RNA transcripts yielded amplified TCR beta CDR3 regions. First-round RT-PCR of the TCR CDR3 relied on the HTBI primer set. MiXCR, run by TCRdb on the multiplex PCR reads, gives a single entry per CDR3 protein. The sample has over 450,000 distinct CDR3 sequences; roughly a sixth are singletons. Study-level findings and limits: By a 13 V-J model, ophthalmopathy was set apart from stable hyperthyroidism.

The receptor comes from a woman aged 18-30 years with Graves' ophthalmopathy. The material sequenced was blood. V is TRBV3-1 and J is TRBJ2-1, with D perhaps matching TRBD2 (6 bases). The CDR3 is CASSQGTGDEQFF. CDR3 DNA: TGTGCCAGCAGCCAAGGAACGGGAGATGAGCAGTTCTTC.